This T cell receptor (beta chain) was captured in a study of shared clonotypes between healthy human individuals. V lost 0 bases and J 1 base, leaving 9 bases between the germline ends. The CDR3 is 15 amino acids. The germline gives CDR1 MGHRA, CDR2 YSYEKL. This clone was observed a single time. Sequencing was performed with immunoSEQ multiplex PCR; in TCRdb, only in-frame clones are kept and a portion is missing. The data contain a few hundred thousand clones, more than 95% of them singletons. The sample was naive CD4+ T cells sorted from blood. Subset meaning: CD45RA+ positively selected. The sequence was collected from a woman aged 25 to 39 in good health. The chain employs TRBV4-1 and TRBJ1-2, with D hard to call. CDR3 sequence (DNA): TGCGCCAGCAGCCAAGATCTTGGGAATAACTATGGCTACACCTTC. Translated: CASSQDLGNNYGYTF.